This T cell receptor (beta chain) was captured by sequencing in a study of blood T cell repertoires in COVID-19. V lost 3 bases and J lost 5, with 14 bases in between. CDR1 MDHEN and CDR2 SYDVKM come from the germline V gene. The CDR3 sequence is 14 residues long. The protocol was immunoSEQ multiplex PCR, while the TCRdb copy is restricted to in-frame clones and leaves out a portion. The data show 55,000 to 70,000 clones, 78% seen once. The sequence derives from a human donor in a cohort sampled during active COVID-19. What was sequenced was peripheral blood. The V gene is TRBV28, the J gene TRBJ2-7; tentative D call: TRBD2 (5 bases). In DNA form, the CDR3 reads TGTGCCAGCAGTTTGCGGGTTAGGGTCGACGAGCAGTACTTC. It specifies CASSLRVRVDEQYF.